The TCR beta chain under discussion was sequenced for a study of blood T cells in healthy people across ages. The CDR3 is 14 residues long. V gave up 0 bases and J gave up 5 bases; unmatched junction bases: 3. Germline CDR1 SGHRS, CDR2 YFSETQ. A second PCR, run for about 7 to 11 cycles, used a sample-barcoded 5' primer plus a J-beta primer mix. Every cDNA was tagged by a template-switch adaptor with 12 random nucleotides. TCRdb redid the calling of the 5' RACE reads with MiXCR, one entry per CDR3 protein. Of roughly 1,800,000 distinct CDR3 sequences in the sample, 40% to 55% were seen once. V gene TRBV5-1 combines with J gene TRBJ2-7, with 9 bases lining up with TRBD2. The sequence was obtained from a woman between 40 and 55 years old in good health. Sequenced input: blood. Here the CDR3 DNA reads TGCGCCAGCAGCTTGGTAGTAGCGGGGGACGAGCAGTACTTC. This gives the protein CASSLVVAGDEQYF.